The 18 T cell receptor beta chains in this list originate from one sample, sequenced in a study of technical replicates of blood from four donors. The data were produced by immunoSEQ multiplex PCR, yet TCRdb's version contains in-frame clones alone and is incomplete. The sample contains around 76,000 clones, 75% to 95% of which appear only once. Input material: T cells isolated from PBMCs. The receptors shown here come from a human donor in good health.

The rearrangement uses TRBV11-3 and TRBJ1-6; D unclear. Trimming took 2 bases from V and 9 from J, leaving 5 bases between them. The germline V gene encodes CDR1 SGHNT and CDR2 YENEEA. The CDR3 runs to 12 residues. DNA for the CDR3: TGTGCCAGCAGCTTATCGGGTTCACCCCTCCACTTT. It encodes CASSLSGSPLHF.

Written as DNA, the CDR3 is TGTGCCAGCAGCCTAAATCCCAGCGGCACCTACAATGAGCAGTTCTTC. Amino acid sequence: CASSLNPSGTYNEQFF. J is TRBJ2-1 and V is TRBV7-8; weak D call: TRBD2 (5 bases). CDR3 length: 16 amino acids. Germline V gene sequence: CDR1 SGHVS, CDR2 FQNEAQ. V was pared by 5 bases and J by 2 bases, with 16 bases between.

The J gene is TRBJ2-7, the V gene TRBV6-5; weak D call: TRBD1 (6 bases). The germline CDR1 and CDR2 sequences are MNHEY and SVGAGI. V lost 2 bases, J lost 4 bases, and 18 bases lay in between. CDR3 size: 16 residues. The CDR3 DNA sequence: TGTGCCAGCAGTTACGGGGGCCGGTCTAGGTCGTACGAGCAGTACTTC. This gives the protein CASSYGGRSRSYEQYF.

This sequence joins TRBV4-2 and TRBJ2-1; TRBD1 matches 8 bases. V lost 4 bases and J lost 8; bases outside the gene matches: 4. The CDR3 spans 13 residues. The germline gives CDR1 LGHNA, CDR2 YNFKEQ. CDR3 region: CASSPTGEDEQFF. CDR3 sequence (DNA): TGTGCCAGCAGCCCGACAGGGGAGGATGAGCAGTTCTTC.

The V call is TRBV11-3, the J call TRBJ1-2; TRBD1 is a possible D gene (6 bases). The CDR3 is 13 residues long. Germline lookup yields CDR1 SGHNT and CDR2 YENEEA. The germline V and J ends were trimmed by 0 bases and 13 bases, with 15 bases remaining between them. The chain's CDR3 is CASSLDRDTASTF. The DNA of the CDR3 is TGTGCCAGCAGCTTAGACCGGGACACAGCTTCCACCTTC.

V is TRBV6-5 and J is TRBJ1-6; weak D call: TRBD1 (6 bases). In germline, CDR1 is MNHEY, CDR2 SVGAGI. CDR3 length equals 14 residues. Trimming removed 7 bases at V and 7 bases at J, with 14 bases between. In nucleotides, the CDR3 is TGTGCCAGCAACACCAGGGGCCGGAATTCACCCCTCCACTTT. Protein: CASNTRGRNSPLHF.

The gene calls are TRBV10-1 and TRBJ2-7, with 9 bases that match TRBD2. Germline CDR1 and CDR2: WNHNN and SYGVQD (reference sequence). Trimming removed 2 bases from V and 3 bases from J; junction bases left unmatched: 5. The CDR3 is 15 residues long. The CDR3 DNA is TGCGCCAGCAGTGAGGGACTAGCGAGAAACTACGAGCAGTACTTC. This codes for CASSEGLARNYEQYF.

This clone appeared a few times. This chain connects TRBV19 to TRBJ1-2, with D perhaps TRBD1 (6 bases). The CDR3 extends over 13 amino acids. Germline V gene data show CDR1 as LNHDA and CDR2 as SQIVND (reference sequence). Trimming stripped 3 bases from V and 7 bases from J, with 12 bases between. In DNA, the CDR3 is TGTGCCAGTAGTATCGGGGGGCGCGGTGGCTACACCTTC. Protein sequence: CASSIGGRGGYTF. Variable domain in full (rest from reference TRBV19 and TRBJ1-2): DGGITQSPKYLFRKEGQNVTLSCEQNLNHDAMYWYRQDPGQGLRLIYYSQIVNDFQKGDIAEGYSVSREKKESFPLTVTSAQKNPTAFYLCASSIGGRGGYTFGSGTRLTVV.

This clone is a singleton in its sample. This chain links TRBV6-5 with TRBJ1-5; 9 bases are shared with TRBD1. Per germline, CDR1 MNHEY and CDR2 SVGAGI. CDR3 size: 15 residues. The trim removed 8 bases at V and 5 bases at J, leaving 10 bases unmatched. As DNA, the CDR3 is TGTGCCAGCGGCCCGGGACAGGGTGTTTATCAGCCCCAGCATTTT. Protein: CASGPGQGVYQPQHF.

The CDR3 nucleotides are TGTGCCAGCAGGGAAAGAGGCTCAGGCAGGGGATACAATGAGCAGTTCTTC. This encodes CASRERGSGRGYNEQFF. The chain is built from TRBV13 and TRBJ2-1; D might be TRBD1 (6 bases). The V gene's germline CDR1 is PRHDT and CDR2 FYEKMQ (reference sequence). CDR3 size: 17 residues. Trimming took off 6 bases at V and 4 bases at J, with 22 bases between the two ends. Full variable domain (rest looked up from reference TRBV13 and TRBJ2-1): AAGVIQSPRHLIKEKRETATLKCYPIPRHDTVYWYQQGPGQDPQFLISFYEKMQSDKGSIPDRFSAQQFSDYHSELNMSSLELGDSALYFCASRERGSGRGYNEQFFGPGTRLTVL.

The rearrangement links TRBV7-9 to TRBJ1-2; tentatively, D is TRBD1 (5 bases). V was pared by 2 bases and J by 4 bases, with 20 bases between. The CDR3 has 17 amino acids. In germline, CDR1 is SEHNR, CDR2 FQNEAQ (reference sequence). DNA for the CDR3: TGTGCCAGCAGCTTATGGTCGCAGGGCGGATTGGGCTATGGCTACACCTTC. Translating it yields CASSLWSQGGLGYGYTF.

J is TRBJ1-5 and V is TRBV19, with TRBD1 identical over 9 bases. The germline CDR1 and CDR2 sequences are LNHDA and SQIVND (reference sequence). Trimming removed 5 bases from V and 4 bases from J; junction bases left unmatched: 6. CDR3 length: 15 amino acids. CDR3 nucleotides: TGTGCCAGTAGTTTCGACAGGGGGAGAAATCAGCCCCAGCATTTT. Translating gives CASSFDRGRNQPQHF.

The chain combines TRBV2 with TRBJ1-4; weak D call: TRBD1 (6 bases). This CDR3 has 14 amino acids. The germline V and J ends were trimmed by 6 bases and 0 bases, with 8 bases remaining between them. Germline V gene sequence: CDR1 SNHLY, CDR2 FYNNEI. In nucleotides, the CDR3 is TGTGCCAGCAGGGGGACACCAACTAATGAAAAACTGTTTTTT. It encodes CASRGTPTNEKLFF.

The V call is TRBV13, the J call TRBJ2-5, with 10 bases lining up with TRBD2. The germline V gene has CDR1 PRHDT and CDR2 FYEKMQ (reference sequence). The trim removed 0 bases at V and 1 base at J, leaving 2 bases unmatched. This CDR3 has 16 amino acids. This CDR3 reads CASSLGGTSVQETQYF. The DNA of the CDR3 is TGTGCCAGCAGCTTAGGCGGGACTAGCGTCCAAGAGACCCAGTACTTC.

The chain has TRBV7-9 and TRBJ2-4, with 7 bases matching TRBD1. V was pared by 6 bases and J by 0 bases, with 5 bases of the junction left unmatched. In germline, CDR1 is SEHNR, CDR2 FQNEAQ (reference sequence). This CDR3 region has 15 residues. CDR3 coding DNA: TGTGCCAGCAGTCATGGACAGGTAGCCAAAAACATTCAGTACTTC. It codes for CASSHGQVAKNIQYF.

The V call is TRBV19, the J call TRBJ2-2; a weak D match, TRBD2 (6 bases). Germline assignment: CDR1 LNHDA and CDR2 SQIVND (reference sequence). This CDR3 has 17 amino acids. Trimming shortened V by 1 base and J by 5 bases, and 17 bases separated the two germline ends. The CDR3 here is CASSIVSRTKRTGELFF. The DNA for the CDR3 is TGTGCCAGTAGTATAGTATCTCGGACTAAGAGGACCGGGGAGCTGTTTTTT.

The J gene is TRBJ2-3, the V gene TRBV2; D not certain. Trimming stripped 5 bases from V and 1 base from J, with 4 bases between. There are 12 residues in the CDR3. Germline assignment: CDR1 SNHLY and CDR2 FYNNEI. CDR3 loop: CASSTGTDTQYF. CDR3 coding DNA: TGTGCCAGCAGTACAGGCACAGATACGCAGTATTTT. Drawing the rest from reference TRBV2 and TRBJ2-3, the complete variable domain is EPEVTQTPSHQVTQMGQEVILRCVPISNHLYFYWYRQILGQKVEFLVSFYNNEISEKSEIFDDQFSVERPDGSNFTLKIRSTKLEDSAMYFCASSTGTDTQYFGPGTRLTVL.

The sample holds a few counts of this clone. The J gene is TRBJ2-1, the V gene TRBV19; D perhaps matches TRBD1 (6 bases). The V gene's germline CDR1 is LNHDA and CDR2 SQIVND (reference sequence). This CDR3 has 16 residues. Between the trimmed V and J ends, which lost 5 bases and 4 bases, there was a span of 18 bases. The CDR3 DNA follows: TGTGCCAGTAGTTACTGGCAGGGGAGTATGTACAATGAGCAGTTCTTC. As protein: CASSYWQGSMYNEQFF.